Shown below are 8 T cell receptor beta chains from a single sample sequenced in a study of T cells in Graves' hyperthyroidism and ophthalmopathy. TCR beta CDR3 regions were amplified from RNA transcripts. Carried out on the TCR CDR3, a first-round RT-PCR used the HTBI primer set. TCRdb ran MiXCR on the multiplex PCR reads and lists one entry per CDR3 protein. The table shows about 270,000 distinct CDR3 sequences, with roughly 22% occurring only once. The sample comprised blood. These TCRs come from a man in his thirties or forties with Graves' ophthalmopathy.

About this clonotype itself: At one end, the junction sequence differs from germline, possibly due to a read error. The chain uses TRBV2 and TRBJ1-5, with 9 bases aligning to TRBD1. There are 14 residues in the CDR3. The germline V gene encodes CDR1 SNHLY and CDR2 FYNNEI. The CDR3 sequence: CVSSRTGENQPQHF. The CDR3 DNA sequence: TGTGTCAGCAGTAGGACAGGGGAAAATCAGCCCCAGCATTTT.

On this clonotype: Given a much more abundant clone one base away, this may be a read error. V is TRBV12-3 or TRBV12-4 and J is TRBJ2-2; D may be TRBD2 (5 bases). The CDR3 has 15 amino acids. The CDR3 protein is CASSLQARGTGELLF. The CDR3 DNA reads TGTGCCAGCAGTTTACAGGCTAGAGGCACCGGGGAGCTGCTTTTT.

This clonotype turned up a few times. This chain joins TRBV6-5 and TRBJ1-1; D ambiguous. There are 14 residues in the CDR3. The V gene lost 6 bases and the J gene lost 1 base, with 12 bases spanning the gap. Germline V CDR1 and CDR2: MNHEY, SVGAGI. The CDR3 coding sequence is TGTGCCAGCAGCCCCCCTTTACGGAACACTGAAGCTTTCTTT. It specifies CASSPPLRNTEAFF.

This clonotype was counted between two and nine times. This sequence joins TRBV7-9 and TRBJ2-7, with D possibly TRBD2 on 7 matching bases. This CDR3 has 15 amino acids. Trimming removed 1 base at V and 3 bases at J, with 13 bases between. CDR1 and CDR2 (germline): SEHNR, FQNEAQ (reference sequence). The CDR3 coding sequence is TGTGCCAGCAGCTTAGTGGGGGCGGGAGACTACGAGCAGTACTTC. It translates to CASSLVGAGDYEQYF.

This clonotype was found a few times. This rearrangement joins TRBV20-1 to TRBJ2-5, with D tentatively TRBD2 (6 bases). This CDR3 spans 13 amino acids. Germline V gene lookup returns CDR1 DFQATT and CDR2 SNEGSKA (reference sequence). V lost 6 bases and J 2 bases, leaving 13 bases between the germline ends. The chain's CDR3 is CSAHSGVQETQYF. As DNA, the CDR3 is TGCAGTGCCCACTCGGGGGTACAAGAGACCCAGTACTTC.

In its sample, this clonotype was seen many times. This chain links TRBV5-5 with TRBJ2-7; D unclear. V gave up 6 bases and J gave up 4 bases, with 11 bases separating them. CDR3 length: 12 amino acids. The germline CDR1 and CDR2 sequences are SGHKS and YYEKEE (reference sequence). The DNA of the CDR3 is TGTGCCAGCACCCTTGGGTTATACGAGCAGTACTTC. It is translated as CASTLGLYEQYF. Full variable domain (outside the CDR3, taken from reference TRBV5-5 and TRBJ2-7): DAGVTQSPTHLIKTRGQQVTLRCSPISGHKSVSWYQQVLGQGPQFIFQYYEKEERGRGNFPDRFSARQFPNYSSELNVNALLLGDSALYLCASTLGLYEQYFGPGTRLTVT.

V and J are TRBV7-2 and TRBJ1-6; 8 positions agree with TRBD1. V lost 2 bases and J lost 1; bases outside the gene matches: 4. The CDR3 sequence is 17 residues long. Germline CDR1 and CDR2: SGHTA and FQGNSA. The CDR3 reads CTSSLRGQGSYNSPLHF. The CDR3 DNA sequence: TGTACCAGCAGCTTACGCGGACAGGGTTCCTATAATTCACCCCTCCACTTT. The full variable domain, rest sourced from reference TRBV7-2 and TRBJ1-6, is GAGVSQSPSNKVTEKGKDVELRCDPISGHTALYWYRQSLGQGLEFLIYFQGNSAPDKSGLPSDRFSAERTGGSVSTLTIQRTQQEDSAVYLCTSSLRGQGSYNSPLHFGNGTRLTVT.

This clonotype was observed a handful of times. The rearrangement links TRBV20-1 to TRBJ1-5; TRBD1 matches 7 bases. V was clipped by 0 bases and J by 1 base; unmatched bases: 6. CDR1 DFQATT and CDR2 SNEGSKA come from the germline V gene (reference sequence). The CDR3 is 16 residues long. The CDR3 loop is CSARDRRGQSNQPQHF. In nucleotides, the CDR3 is TGCAGTGCTAGAGATAGGAGGGGACAGAGCAATCAGCCCCAGCATTTT.